This entry describes one T cell receptor (beta chain). Its target is not known. Trimming pared 0 bases from V and 1 base from J, leaving 10 bases between. The CDR3 covers 15 residues. The V gene's germline CDR1 is LGHNA and CDR2 YSLEER. This entry comes from a study of cytomegalovirus exposure and HLA in healthy donors. The assay was immunoSEQ multiplex PCR, and TCRdb's table has in-frame clones only and misses some. The sample records about 280,000 clones, 85% to 90% being singletons. Points from the study as a whole: Reports indicated that the classifier achieved high specificity and sensitivity in diagnosing cytomegalovirus status.

Sequenced sample: PBMCs. The TCR comes from a woman aged 18 to 35 in good health and CMV-seronegative. The chain employs TRBV4-3 and TRBJ2-7; perhaps TRBD1 as D (6 bases). CDR3 in amino acids: CASSQDLGTSYEQYF. For the CDR3, the DNA is TGCGCCAGCAGCCAAGATTTGGGGACATCCTACGAGCAGTACTTC.